What follows are 3 T cell receptor beta chains derived from one specimen sequenced in a study of blood T cells in healthy people across ages. It was with a sample-barcoded 5' primer and a J-beta primer mix that a second PCR of roughly 7 to 12 cycles was run. TCRdb re-derived calls from the 5' RACE reads in MiXCR, one entry per CDR3 protein. The sample has 750,000 to 950,000 distinct CDR3 sequences; about 48% are singletons. Source material: blood. The receptors were gathered from a man older than 75 in good health.

A few counts support this clonotype. The gene calls are TRBV20-1 and TRBJ1-1; a weak D match, TRBD1 (5 bases). Germline V gives CDR1 DFQATT, CDR2 SNEGSKA (reference sequence). The CDR3 runs 13 residues. The germline V and J ends were trimmed by 3 bases and 0 bases, with 8 bases remaining between them. CDR3 DNA: TGCAGTGCTAGGGGACGGTTGAACACTGAAGCTTTCTTT. Encoded protein: CSARGRLNTEAFF.

Comment on this clonotype: A junction end diverges from the germline sequence, so it may reflect a read error. The chain has TRBV10-2 and TRBJ2-5; possible D gene TRBD2, 5 bases. This CDR3 comprises 13 residues. Germline loops: CDR1 WSHSY, CDR2 SAAADI. Written as DNA, the CDR3 is TGCGCCAGCAGGATGGGAGCCCAAGAGGCCCAGTACTTC. This gives the protein CASRMGAQEAQYF.

The chain joins TRBV7-9 to TRBJ2-1, with a possible D match to TRBD2 (5 bases). The V and J ends lost 3 bases and 3 bases respectively, with 12 bases between them. Germline V lookup: CDR1 SEHNR, CDR2 FQNEAQ (reference sequence). CDR3 length: 15 amino acids. CDR3 loop: CASSLNSVFYNEQFF. The CDR3 bases are TGTGCCAGCAGCTTGAATAGCGTTTTCTACAATGAGCAGTTCTTC.